This T cell receptor beta chain was obtained from a study of T cell clonality in common variable immunodeficiency. CVID and control samples used equivalent genomic DNA input. Assay: immunoSEQ multiplex PCR; the TCRdb copy retains only in-frame clones and omits some. The sample shows some 42,000 clones, none of them appearing just once. Findings and caveats of the study: Fewer TCRbeta clones were shared among CVID subjects than controls. Compared with healthy controls, CVID subjects showed increased TCRbeta clonality, mostly in about a third.

The length of the CDR3 is 13 residues. The germline V gene encodes CDR1 MDHEN and CDR2 SYDVKM. Trimming removed 5 bases at V and 0 bases at J, with 7 bases between. In this sample, this clone turned up many times. The antigen remains unidentified. The sequence runs out 3 residues before the end of the CDR3; the remainder is reconstructed from the germline J gene. The chain has TRBV28 and TRBJ1-1; the D is unclear. Sample: peripheral blood mononuclear cells. The receptor's source is a person aged 18 to 75 in good health. CDR3 DNA (partial): TGTGCCAGCAGTCCGCGGCTGAACACTGAA. Encoded protein: CASSPRLNTE. The complete CDR3 sequence is CASSPRLNTEAFF.